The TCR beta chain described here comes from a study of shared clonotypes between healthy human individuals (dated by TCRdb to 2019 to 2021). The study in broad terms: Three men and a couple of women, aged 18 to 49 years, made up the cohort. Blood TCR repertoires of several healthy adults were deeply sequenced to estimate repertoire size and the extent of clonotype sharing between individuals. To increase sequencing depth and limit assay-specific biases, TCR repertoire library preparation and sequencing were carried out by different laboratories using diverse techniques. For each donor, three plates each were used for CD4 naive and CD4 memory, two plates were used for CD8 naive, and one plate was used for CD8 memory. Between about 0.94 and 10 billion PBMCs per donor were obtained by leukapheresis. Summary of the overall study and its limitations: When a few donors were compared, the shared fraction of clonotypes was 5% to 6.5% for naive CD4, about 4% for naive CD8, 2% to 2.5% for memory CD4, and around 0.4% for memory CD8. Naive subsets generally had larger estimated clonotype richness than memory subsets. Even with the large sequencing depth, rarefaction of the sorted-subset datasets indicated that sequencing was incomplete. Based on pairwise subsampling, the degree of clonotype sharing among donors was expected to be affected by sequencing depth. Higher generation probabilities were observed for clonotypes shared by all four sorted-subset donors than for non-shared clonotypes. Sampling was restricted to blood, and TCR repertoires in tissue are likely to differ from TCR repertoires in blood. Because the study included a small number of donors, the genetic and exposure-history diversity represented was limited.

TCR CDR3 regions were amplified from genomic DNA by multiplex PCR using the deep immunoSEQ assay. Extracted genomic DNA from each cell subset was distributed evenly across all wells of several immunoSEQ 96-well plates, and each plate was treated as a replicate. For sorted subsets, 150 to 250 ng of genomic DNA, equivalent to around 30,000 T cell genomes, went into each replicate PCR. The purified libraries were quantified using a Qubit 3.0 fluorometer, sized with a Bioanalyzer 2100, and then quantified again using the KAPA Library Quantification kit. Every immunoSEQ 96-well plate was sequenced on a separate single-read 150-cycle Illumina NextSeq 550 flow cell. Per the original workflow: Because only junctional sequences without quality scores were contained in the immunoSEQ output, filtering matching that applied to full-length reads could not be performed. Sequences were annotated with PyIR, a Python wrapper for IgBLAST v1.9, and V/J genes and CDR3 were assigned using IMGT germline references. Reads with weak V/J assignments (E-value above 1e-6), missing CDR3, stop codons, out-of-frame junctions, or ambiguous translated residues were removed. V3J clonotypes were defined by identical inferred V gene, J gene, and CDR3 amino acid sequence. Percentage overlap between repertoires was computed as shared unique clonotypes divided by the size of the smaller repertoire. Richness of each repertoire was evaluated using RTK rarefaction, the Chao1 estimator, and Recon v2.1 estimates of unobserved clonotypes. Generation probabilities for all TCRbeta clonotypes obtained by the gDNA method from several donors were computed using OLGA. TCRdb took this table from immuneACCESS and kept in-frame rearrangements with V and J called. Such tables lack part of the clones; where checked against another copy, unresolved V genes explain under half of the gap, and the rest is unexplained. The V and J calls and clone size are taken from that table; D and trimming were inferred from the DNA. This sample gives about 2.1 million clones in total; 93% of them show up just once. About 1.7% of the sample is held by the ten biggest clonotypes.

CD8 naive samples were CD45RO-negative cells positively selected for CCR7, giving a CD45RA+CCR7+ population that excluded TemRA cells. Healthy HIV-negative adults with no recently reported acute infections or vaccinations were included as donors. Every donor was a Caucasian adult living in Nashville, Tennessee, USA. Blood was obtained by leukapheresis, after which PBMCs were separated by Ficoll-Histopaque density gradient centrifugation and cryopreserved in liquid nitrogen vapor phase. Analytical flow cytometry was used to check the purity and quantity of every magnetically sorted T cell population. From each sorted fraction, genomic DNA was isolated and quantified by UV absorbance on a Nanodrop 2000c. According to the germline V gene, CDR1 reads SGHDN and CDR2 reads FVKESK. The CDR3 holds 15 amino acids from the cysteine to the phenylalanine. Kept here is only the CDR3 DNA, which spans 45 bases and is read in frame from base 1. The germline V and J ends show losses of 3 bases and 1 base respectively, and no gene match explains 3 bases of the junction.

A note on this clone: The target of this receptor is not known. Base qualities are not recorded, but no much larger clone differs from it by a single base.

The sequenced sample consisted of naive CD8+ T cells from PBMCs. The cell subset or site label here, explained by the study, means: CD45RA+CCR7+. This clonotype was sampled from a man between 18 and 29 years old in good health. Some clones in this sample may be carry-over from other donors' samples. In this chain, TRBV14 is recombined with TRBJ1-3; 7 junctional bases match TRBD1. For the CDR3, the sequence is CASSQDRLSGNTIYF. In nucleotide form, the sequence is TGTGCCAGCAGCCAGGACAGGTTATCTGGAAACACCATATATTTT.